What follows are 18 T cell receptor beta chains derived from one specimen sequenced in a study of blood T cell repertoires in COVID-19. Only in-frame clones appear in the TCRdb table, and some are missing; sequencing was by immunoSEQ multiplex PCR. This repertoire shows hundreds of thousands of clones, approximately 88% found once; its top ten account for under 7.5%. Specimen: peripheral blood. The receptors were gathered from a man in his sixties who had recovered from COVID-19.

This clone was counted ten times or more. The chain links TRBV6-4 to TRBJ2-1, with 11 bases aligning to TRBD2. Germline trimming cut 8 bases from V and 4 bases from J; bases unmatched to any gene: 7. The length of the CDR3 is 15 residues. In germline, CDR1 is MRHNA, CDR2 SNTAGT. CDR3 sequence reads: CASRALAGEYNEQFF. The CDR3 coding sequence is TGTGCCAGCCGGGCACTAGCGGGGGAGTACAATGAGCAGTTCTTC.

This clone was detected once. The chain joins TRBV5-1 to TRBJ1-1; 7 nucleotides agree with TRBD1. CDR3 size: 14 residues. From germline, CDR1 is SGHRS and CDR2 YFSETQ. V trimming: 4 bases; J trimming: 1 base; junction bases outside the gene matches: 4. DNA of the CDR3: TGCGCCAGCAGCCCGGGACAGAGGAACACTGAAGCTTTCTTT. Translation gives CASSPGQRNTEAFF.

The chain joins TRBV7-2 to TRBJ1-1; D gene ambiguous. Trimming took off 1 base at V and 5 bases at J, with 11 bases between the two ends. The germline CDR1 and CDR2 sequences are SGHTA and FQGNSA. This CDR3 region has 14 residues. As DNA, the CDR3 is TGTGCCAGCAGCTTAGTGGGCTGGAGGACTGAAGCTTTCTTT. Its translation is CASSLVGWRTEAFF.

Only one count was recorded for this clone. The J gene is TRBJ1-2, the V gene TRBV19; D possibly corresponds to TRBD1 (5 bases). The CDR3 is 15 residues long. In germline, CDR1 is LNHDA, CDR2 SQIVND (reference sequence). V was cut by 11 bases and J by 4 bases, with 23 bases left in between. The CDR3 sequence is CASPATWTQFYGYTF. CDR3 DNA: TGTGCCTCCCCCGCGACGTGGACACAATTCTATGGCTACACCTTC.

CDR3 nucleotides: TGTGCCAGTGCTGGGGACAGCAATAATTCACCCCTCCACTTT. This encodes CASAGDSNNSPLHF. The chain links TRBV2 to TRBJ1-6; 7 bases fit TRBD1. The CDR3 spans 14 residues. Trimming cost V 9 bases and J 5 bases; bases outside gene matches: 7. In germline, CDR1 is SNHLY, CDR2 FYNNEI.

The chain is built from TRBV12-3 or TRBV12-4 and TRBJ1-1; D may be TRBD1 (5 bases). Trimming stripped 2 bases from V and 8 bases from J, with 12 bases between. This CDR3 contains 13 residues. CDR3 sequence reads: CASSLFATDEAFF. The CDR3 bases are TGTGCCAGCAGTTTATTCGCGACAGACGAAGCTTTCTTT.

The gene calls are TRBV3-1 (or the pseudogene TRBV3-2) and TRBJ2-6; D is unclear. The germline CDR1 and CDR2 sequences are LGHDT and YNNKEL (reference sequence). Trimming cost V 4 bases and J 0 bases, with 4 bases left between them. The CDR3 has 14 amino acids. Here the CDR3 reads CASSPYSGANVLTF. DNA of the CDR3: TGTGCCAGCAGCCCGTACTCTGGGGCCAACGTCCTGACTTTC.

The chain combines TRBV19 with TRBJ1-4; weak D call: TRBD1 (6 bases). Germline V gene data show CDR1 as LNHDA and CDR2 as SQIVND (reference sequence). V lost 4 bases to trimming and J lost 9 bases, with 18 bases between them. The CDR3 totals 15 residues. The CDR3 protein is CASSTSGTIRKKLFF. The CDR3 DNA follows: TGTGCCAGTAGTACTTCCGGGACAATCCGGAAAAAACTGTTTTTT. The full variable domain, rest sourced from reference TRBV19 and TRBJ1-4, is DGGITQSPKYLFRKEGQNVTLSCEQNLNHDAMYWYRQDPGQGLRLIYYSQIVNDFQKGDIAEGYSVSREKKESFPLTVTSAQKNPTAFYLCASSTSGTIRKKLFFGSGTQLSVL.

The chain has TRBV10-3 and TRBJ1-2; TRBD1 is a possible D gene (5 bases). Germline V gene data show CDR1 as ENHRY and CDR2 as SYGVKD. The CDR3 is made up of 13 amino acids. Between the trimmed V and J ends, which lost 4 bases and 2 bases, there was a span of 8 bases. CDR3: CAISVNRNYGYTF. The CDR3 DNA is TGTGCCATCAGTGTAAACAGGAACTATGGCTACACCTTC.

The V gene is TRBV3-1 (or the pseudogene TRBV3-2), the J gene TRBJ2-5, with TRBD1 identical over 8 bases. The CDR3 has 15 residues. Germline CDR1 and CDR2: LGHDT and YNNKEL (reference sequence). Trimming removed 0 bases from V and 4 bases from J; junction bases left unmatched: 4. CDR3 loop: CASSQDPTGGETQYF. The DNA for the CDR3 is TGTGCCAGCAGCCAAGATCCCACAGGGGGAGAGACCCAGTACTTC.

This chain links TRBV7-9 with TRBJ2-1, with 7 bases that match TRBD2. The V gene's germline CDR1 is SEHNR and CDR2 FQNEAQ (reference sequence). The CDR3 is 13 residues long. Losses at the gene ends were 1 base for V and 9 bases for J; bases not matched to a gene: 3. CDR3 residues: CASSLGRGSEQFF. CDR3 coding DNA: TGTGCCAGCAGCTTAGGGCGGGGGAGTGAGCAGTTCTTC.

V usage is TRBV5-4 and J usage is TRBJ2-7; weak D call: TRBD2 (6 bases). Germline lookup yields CDR1 SGHNT and CDR2 YYREEE (reference sequence). Trimming cost V 2 bases and J 5 bases, with 17 bases left between them. There are 15 residues in the CDR3. The CDR3 here is CASSFPEGLRNEQYF. In DNA form, the CDR3 reads TGTGCCAGCAGCTTCCCGGAGGGGTTGAGGAACGAGCAGTACTTC.

Regarding this clone: This sample includes further DNA sequences coding for the same CDR3. V usage is TRBV5-1 and J usage is TRBJ2-1; 7 nucleotides agree with TRBD1. The CDR3 has 14 residues. Germline-derived CDR1 and CDR2 are SGHRS and YFSETQ. J was trimmed by 4 bases and V by 4 bases; bases with no gene match: 5. CDR3: CASSLGQTYNEQFF. Here the CDR3 DNA reads TGCGCCAGCAGCCTGGGACAGACATACAATGAGCAGTTCTTC.

This sequence joins TRBV7-6 and TRBJ1-1; TRBD1 aligns across 9 bases. The V gene end was trimmed by 4 bases and the J gene end by 1 base; junction bases not matched to a gene: 4. CDR1 is SGHVS, CDR2 FNYEAQ, per germline. The CDR3 consists of 15 residues. The CDR3 reads CASSSNRGRNTEAFF. Written as DNA, the CDR3 is TGTGCCAGCAGCTCCAACAGGGGGCGGAACACTGAAGCTTTCTTT.

J is TRBJ2-7 and V is TRBV7-2, with 10 bases fitting TRBD2. V lost 4 bases to trimming and J lost 2 bases; unmatched junction nucleotides: 8. From germline, CDR1 is SGHTA and CDR2 FQGNSA. The CDR3 runs to 16 residues. CDR3 loop: CASSSRLAGDPYEQYF. The CDR3 coding sequence is TGTGCCAGCAGCTCCCGGCTAGCGGGAGACCCCTACGAGCAGTACTTC.

This clone was seen many times. The V gene is TRBV5-1, the J gene TRBJ2-1, with 10 nucleotides matching TRBD2. CDR3 length: 19 residues. The V segment lost 0 bases and the J segment 0 bases; nucleotides outside the gene matches: 9. Germline lookup yields CDR1 SGHRS and CDR2 YFSETQ. DNA for the CDR3: TGCGCCAGCAGCTTGGAGGTAGCGGGGGGCCGGAGCTCCTACAATGAGCAGTTCTTC. The encoded protein is CASSLEVAGGRSSYNEQFF.

The chain recombines TRBV7-3 with TRBJ2-3; TRBD2 might be the D (5 bases). Deletions cut 1 base from V and 3 bases from J, with 26 bases between. Germline V gene lookup returns CDR1 SGHTA and CDR2 FQGTGA. There are 20 residues in the CDR3. DNA of the CDR3: TGTGCCAGCAGCTTAAAGTCGCGGCTGAGGAGGAGATCAAGTACAGATACGCAGTATTTT. This codes for CASSLKSRLRRRSSTDTQYF.

The rearrangement joins TRBV5-1 to TRBJ2-7; 13 nucleotides align to TRBD2. J was trimmed by 5 bases and V by 0 bases; bases with no gene match: 8. This CDR3 has 17 residues. Germline V gives CDR1 SGHRS, CDR2 YFSETQ. In DNA, the CDR3 is TGCGCCAGCAGCTTGGCCCCCACCGGACTAGCGGGGGACGAGCAGTACTTC. As protein: CASSLAPTGLAGDEQYF.